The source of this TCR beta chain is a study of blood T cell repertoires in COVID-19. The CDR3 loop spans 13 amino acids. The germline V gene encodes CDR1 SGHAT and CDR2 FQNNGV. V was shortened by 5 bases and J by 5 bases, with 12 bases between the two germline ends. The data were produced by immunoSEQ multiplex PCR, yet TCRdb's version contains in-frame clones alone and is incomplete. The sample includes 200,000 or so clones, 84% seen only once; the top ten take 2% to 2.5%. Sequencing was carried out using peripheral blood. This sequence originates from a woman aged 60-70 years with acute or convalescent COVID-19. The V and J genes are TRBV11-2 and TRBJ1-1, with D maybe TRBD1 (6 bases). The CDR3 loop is CASSRGQQTEAFF. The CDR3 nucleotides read TGTGCCAGCAGCCGAGGACAGCAGACTGAAGCTTTCTTT.